Below are 31 T cell receptor beta chains sequenced from a single sample in a study of a mutant IDH1 vaccine in newly diagnosed glioma. Method: immunoSEQ multiplex PCR; TCRdb's copy keeps in-frame clones and lacks some. The data contain around 53,000 clones, 91% of them singletons. Specified time point: week 11, during vaccination. What each vaccine dose contained was 300 ug of mutant IDH1 20-mer peptide, accompanied by topical imiquimod. These receptors have no identified antigens. The specimen comprised PBMCs, sampled from a glioma patient whose treatment included an IDH1 peptide vaccine. These receptors were taken from a man between 50 and 59 years old with glioma.

CDR3 loop: CASSILGGGSYGYTF. The CDR3 DNA follows: TGTGCCAGTAGTATCCTAGGAGGGGGCAGCTATGGCTACACCTTC. The V call is TRBV19, the J call TRBJ1-2; 7 bases are a match to TRBD1. V shed 3 bases and J 4 bases; nucleotides not matched to a gene: 8. CDR1 and CDR2 (germline): LNHDA, SQIVND (reference sequence). The length of the CDR3 is 15 residues.

The CDR3 DNA is TGTGCCAGCAGGACGGGGGGCGCGAAAGATACGCAGTATTTT. Encoded protein: CASRTGGAKDTQYF. J is TRBJ2-3 and V is TRBV6-1; TRBD2 might be the D (7 bases). V lost 6 bases, J lost 5 bases, and 15 bases lay in between. Germline V gives CDR1 MNHNS, CDR2 SASEGT. This CDR3 is 14 amino acids long.

The chain uses TRBV2 and TRBJ1-5; TRBD1 aligns across 7 bases. Germline values: CDR1 SNHLY, CDR2 FYNNEI. The CDR3 is 13 residues long. Trimming at V came to 8 bases and at J to 5 bases, leaving 6 bases not matched to a gene. The CDR3 DNA reads as TGTGCCAGCCGCCGACAGGGATATCAGCCCCAGCATTTT. Its protein product is CASRRQGYQPQHF. The complete variable domain, with remaining parts taken from reference TRBV2 and TRBJ1-5, reads EPEVTQTPSHQVTQMGQEVILRCVPISNHLYFYWYRQILGQKVEFLVSFYNNEISEKSEIFDDQFSVERPDGSNFTLKIRSTKLEDSAMYFCASRRQGYQPQHFGDGTRLSIL.

The chain couples TRBV6-1 to TRBJ2-2; no firm D call. With 6 bases removed from V and 6 bases from J, the gap between germline ends came to 8 bases. The CDR3 length is 12 residues. CDR1 and CDR2 (germline): MNHNS, SASEGT. This CDR3 reads CASSQAAGELFF. The CDR3 DNA is TGTGCCAGCAGCCAGGCGGCCGGGGAGCTGTTTTTT.

The J gene is TRBJ1-3, the V gene TRBV5-1; TRBD1 might be the D (6 bases). Germline assignment: CDR1 SGHRS and CDR2 YFSETQ. V was cut by 4 bases and J by 0 bases, with 11 bases left in between. The CDR3 covers 15 residues. CDR3 coding DNA: TGCGCCAGCAGCCTGACAGGAGGCTCTGGAAACACCATATATTTT. It codes for CASSLTGGSGNTIYF.

This clone was found once. The chain links TRBV6-1 to TRBJ2-1, with 9 positions matching TRBD1. V lost 4 bases, J lost 4 bases, and 8 bases stayed unmatched. Germline CDR1 and CDR2: MNHNS and SASEGT. The CDR3 totals 16 residues. The CDR3 bases are TGTGCCAGCAGTGGGTCCGGGACAGGGAGGTACAATGAGCAGTTCTTC. Translation: CASSGSGTGRYNEQFF.

The genes are TRBV19 and TRBJ1-5; 11 bases align to TRBD1. V lost 6 bases, J lost 6 bases, and 4 bases stayed unmatched. The CDR3 is 14 amino acids. Germline CDR1 and CDR2: LNHDA and SQIVND (reference sequence). In DNA form, the CDR3 reads TGTGCCAGTAGGGGACAGGGGGTATTTCAGCCCCAGCATTTT. Translation: CASRGQGVFQPQHF. Full variable domain (remainder filled in from reference TRBV19 and TRBJ1-5): DGGITQSPKYLFRKEGQNVTLSCEQNLNHDAMYWYRQDPGQGLRLIYYSQIVNDFQKGDIAEGYSVSREKKESFPLTVTSAQKNPTAFYLCASRGQGVFQPQHFGDGTRLSIL.

The gene calls are TRBV19 and TRBJ1-5; no definite D call. The CDR3 is made up of 14 amino acids. V was shortened by 3 bases and J by 4 bases, with 10 bases between the two germline ends. Germline CDR1 LNHDA, CDR2 SQIVND (reference sequence). The CDR3: CASSIRSGNQPQHF. In nucleotides, the CDR3 is TGTGCCAGTAGTATTAGGTCAGGAAATCAGCCCCAGCATTTT.

The chain couples TRBV4-1 to TRBJ1-5; D call uncertain. Looked up from germline, CDR1 is MGHRA and CDR2 is YSYEKL. CDR3 size: 15 residues. Deletions cut 1 base from V and 1 base from J, with 8 bases between. This CDR3 is CASSQGRASNQPQHF. The CDR3 coding sequence is TGCGCCAGCAGCCAAGGACGGGCAAGCAATCAGCCCCAGCATTTT.

The chain uses TRBV27 and TRBJ1-2; possibly TRBD1 for D (6 bases). CDR1 and CDR2 from the germline V gene are MNHEY and SMNVEV (reference sequence). This CDR3 is built from 15 residues. Trimming took 5 bases from V and 3 from J, leaving 16 bases between them. CDR3 sequence: CASSPSRRGHYGYTF. In nucleotides, the CDR3 is TGTGCCAGCAGTCCCTCCCGTCGGGGGCACTATGGCTACACCTTC.

V usage is TRBV18 and J usage is TRBJ1-6, with D maybe TRBD1 (5 bases). The CDR3 is made up of 17 amino acids. V was clipped by 5 bases and J by 6 bases, with 20 bases between them. Germline assignment: CDR1 KGHSH and CDR2 LQKENI. CDR3 nucleotide sequence: TGTGCCAGCTCAACAACAACGGGACCCTACGTTAATTCACCCCTCCACTTT. Its protein product is CASSTTTGPYVNSPLHF. The full variable domain, with the rest looked up from reference TRBV18 and TRBJ1-6, is NAGVMQNPRHLVRRRGQEARLRCSPMKGHSHVYWYRQLPEEGLKFMVYLQKENIIDESGMPKERFSAEFPKEGPSILRIQQVVRGDSAAYFCASSTTTGPYVNSPLHFGNGTRLTVT.

This clone came up a few times. This chain uses TRBV21-1 with TRBJ1-2. TRBV21-1 corresponds to a pseudogene. The CDR3 runs to 16 residues. CDR3 sequence (DNA): TGTGCCAGCAGCAACCTTGGGGGGGGCGCCGACTATGGCTACACCTTC. This translates into CASSNLGGGADYGYTF.

V is TRBV5-8 and J is TRBJ1-2; D call uncertain. The CDR3 spans 11 residues. Trimming removed 4 bases from V and 2 bases from J, with 3 bases in between. The germline V gene encodes CDR1 SGHTS and CDR2 YDEGEE. The CDR3 DNA reads TGTGCCAGCAGCGGAAACTATGGCTACACCTTC. Translation: CASSGNYGYTF.

The chain recombines TRBV30 with TRBJ2-2; D remains unclear. V was cut by 1 base and J by 6 bases, with 12 bases left in between. Per germline, CDR1 GTSNPN and CDR2 SVGIG (reference sequence). This CDR3 comprises 14 residues. The CDR3 DNA reads as TGTGCCTGGAGTGCCGGGTCCACGTCCGGGGAGCTGTTTTTT. Translated: CAWSAGSTSGELFF.

This clone was observed a single time. The chain carries TRBV5-4 and TRBJ2-6; the D call may be TRBD1 or TRBD2 (7 bases each). Trimming took off 4 bases at V and 6 bases at J, with 14 bases between the two ends. This CDR3 contains 15 residues. Looked up from germline, CDR1 is SGHNT and CDR2 is YYREEE (reference sequence). The CDR3 DNA reads TGTGCCAGCAGCCCAGGGGGGGCGGAGGCCAACGTCCTGACTTTC. This codes for CASSPGGAEANVLTF.

The chain couples TRBV7-9 to TRBJ1-1, with unresolved D. This CDR3 region has 13 residues. V was cut by 5 bases and J by 4 bases, with 11 bases left in between. The germline V gene has CDR1 SEHNR and CDR2 FQNEAQ (reference sequence). The CDR3 reads CASSRGRPTEAFF. The CDR3 nucleotides are TGTGCCAGCAGCCGCGGACGCCCCACTGAAGCTTTCTTT.

In its sample, this clone was seen once. This chain uses TRBV6-1 with TRBJ1-5; D is ambiguous. The CDR3 is made up of 14 amino acids. Germline assignment: CDR1 MNHNS and CDR2 SASEGT. Trimming cost V 4 bases and J 0 bases, with 7 bases left between them. The CDR3 DNA sequence: TGTGCCAGCAGTGGTCGGGATAGCAATCAGCCCCAGCATTTT. Its protein is CASSGRDSNQPQHF.

This chain joins TRBV7-9 and TRBJ2-3, with D possibly matching TRBD2 (6 bases). V lost 0 bases to trimming and J lost 4 bases, with 14 bases between them. The CDR3 totals 16 residues. Per the germline V gene, CDR1 is SEHNR and CDR2 is FQNEAQ (reference sequence). The DNA for the CDR3 is TGTGCCAGCAGCTTAGCGCCTTCAGGGAGGTCAGATACGCAGTATTTT. It codes for CASSLAPSGRSDTQYF.

The chain links TRBV7-9 to TRBJ1-5; D call uncertain. The ends were cut back, 5 bases at V and 5 bases at J, with 7 bases in the middle. The CDR3 contains 12 residues. Germline loops: CDR1 SEHNR, CDR2 FQNEAQ (reference sequence). The CDR3 DNA follows: TGTGCCAGCAGCCTCACTGATCAGCCCCAGCATTTT. Translating gives CASSLTDQPQHF.

The chain links TRBV6-6 to TRBJ2-7; the match to TRBD1 covers 8 bases. V lost 5 bases and J lost 6; bases outside the gene matches: 9. The germline V gene encodes CDR1 MNHNY and CDR2 SVGAGI (reference sequence). This CDR3 spans 14 amino acids. In DNA, the CDR3 is TGTGCCAGCAGTCGTCGGACAGGGCCCCTCGAGCAGTACTTC. This sequence encodes CASSRRTGPLEQYF.

This rearrangement joins TRBV4-3 to TRBJ1-6, with D unclear. The germline V gene encodes CDR1 LGHNA and CDR2 YSLEER. The CDR3 runs 15 residues. The germline V and J ends were trimmed by 0 bases and 10 bases, with 13 bases remaining between them. The CDR3 nucleotides are TGCGCCAGCAGCCAAGAAACGGTCAGGAACTCACCCCTCCACTTT. This gives the protein CASSQETVRNSPLHF.

The rearrangement joins TRBV5-6 to TRBJ2-2; D gene uncertain. Trimming took off 0 bases at V and 8 bases at J, with 8 bases between the two ends. Per the germline V gene, CDR1 is SGHDT and CDR2 is YYEEEE. The CDR3 contains 13 residues. CDR3 in DNA: TGTGCCAGCAGCTTGGGTGGATCTGGGGAGCTGTTTTTT. Its protein product is CASSLGGSGELFF.

The V call is TRBV2, the J call TRBJ1-3; D may be TRBD1 (5 bases). CDR1 is SNHLY, CDR2 FYNNEI, per germline. The CDR3 runs 15 residues. Trimming took 3 bases from V and 0 from J, leaving 9 bases between them. The CDR3: CASSDWTPSGNTIYF. CDR3 nucleotide sequence: TGTGCCAGCAGTGACTGGACACCCTCTGGAAACACCATATATTTT.

The chain couples TRBV5-4 to TRBJ2-7, with D possibly being TRBD2 (5 bases). Per the germline V gene, CDR1 is SGHNT and CDR2 is YYREEE (reference sequence). Trimming shortened V by 4 bases and J by 7 bases, and 18 bases separated the two germline ends. The CDR3 sequence is 14 residues long. CDR3 loop: CASSLIASRGEQYF. The CDR3 DNA reads TGTGCCAGCAGCCTAATAGCGTCGCGTGGGGAGCAGTACTTC.

The rearrangement links TRBV27 to TRBJ1-2; tentatively, D is TRBD1 (5 bases). Germline V lookup: CDR1 MNHEY, CDR2 SMNVEV (reference sequence). This CDR3 region has 15 residues. Trimming pared 2 bases from V and 2 bases from J, leaving 12 bases between. The CDR3 DNA reads as TGTGCCAGCAGTTTAGGAGGGGCCGGGAACTATGGCTACACCTTC. Amino acid sequence: CASSLGGAGNYGYTF.

The gene calls are TRBV30 and TRBJ2-7, with 9 bases matching TRBD1. CDR3 length equals 13 residues. J lost 7 bases, V lost 0 bases, and 4 bases had no gene match. Germline CDR1 GTSNPN, CDR2 SVGIG (reference sequence). CDR3 in amino acids: CAWSVQGAGEQYF. CDR3 DNA sequence: TGTGCCTGGAGTGTACAGGGGGCTGGAGAGCAGTACTTC.

The chain recombines TRBV6-5 with TRBJ1-1; D may be TRBD1 (5 bases). Deletions cut 6 bases from V and 1 base from J, with 9 bases between. Germline V CDR1 and CDR2: MNHEY, SVGAGI. This CDR3 comprises 13 residues. CDR3 protein: CASSRGRNTEAFF. CDR3 coding DNA: TGTGCCAGCAGCCGGGGGAGGAACACTGAAGCTTTCTTT.

V and J are TRBV19 and TRBJ2-3; D is possibly TRBD1 (6 bases). CDR3 length: 16 amino acids. From germline, CDR1 is LNHDA and CDR2 SQIVND (reference sequence). V lost 5 bases to trimming and J lost 1 base, with 16 bases between them. This CDR3 is CASSPERAGGTDTQYF. The CDR3 region has the DNA TGTGCCAGTAGTCCTGAAAGGGCAGGGGGCACAGATACGCAGTATTTT.

V is TRBV14 and J is TRBJ1-2; a weak D match, TRBD1 (6 bases). The germline CDR1 and CDR2 sequences are SGHDN and FVKESK. This CDR3 has 14 residues. V lost 0 bases and J 3 bases, leaving 8 bases between the germline ends. The CDR3 region is CASSQDAGDYGYTF. The DNA for the CDR3 is TGTGCCAGCAGCCAAGATGCAGGGGACTATGGCTACACCTTC. Looking up the rest from reference TRBV14 and TRBJ1-2 gives the full variable domain: EAGVTQFPSHSVIEKGQTVTLRCDPISGHDNLYWYRRVMGKEIKFLLHFVKESKQDESGMPNNRFLAERTGGTYSTLKVQPAELEDSGVYFCASSQDAGDYGYTFGSGTRLTVV.

This chain uses TRBV7-2 with TRBJ2-5, with TRBD2 identical over 7 bases. The CDR3 runs to 16 residues. Germline V gene lookup returns CDR1 SGHTA and CDR2 FQGNSA. J gave up 5 bases and V 5 bases, and 14 bases lay outside the gene matches. CDR3 sequence (DNA): TGTGCCAGCAGCCTGGCTAGTTGGCGGGGAGGGGAGACCCAGTACTTC. Protein: CASSLASWRGGETQYF.

This clone is labeled as medium-sized. The V call is TRBV19, the J call TRBJ1-5, with D possibly matching TRBD1 (6 bases). CDR3 length: 12 amino acids. With 11 bases removed from V and 2 bases from J, the gap between germline ends came to 10 bases. Per the germline V gene, CDR1 is LNHDA and CDR2 is SQIVND (reference sequence). The CDR3: CASKGGNQPQHF. The CDR3 DNA reads as TGTGCCTCGAAGGGGGGCAATCAGCCCCAGCATTTT.